This T cell receptor beta chain was sequenced in a study of T-cell reconstitution after alpha-beta-depleted transplantation in children. The study's findings and limits: Reportedly, alpha-beta T cells present about two months post-transplant originated from several hundred expanded clones of graft origin. Elevated TCRbeta diversity at day 60 was traced, in some patients, to surviving recipient T cells and thymic progenitors. T-cell counts and diversity at one year post-transplant came mainly from newly produced T cells.

Unique molecular identifiers tagged the TCRbeta library. TCRdb redid the calling of the PCR reads with MiXCR, one entry per CDR3 protein. The sample has around 370,000 distinct CDR3 sequences; 15% to 20% are singletons. A few counts support this clonotype. The target antigen is unknown. V was pared by 5 bases and J by 16 bases, with 17 bases between. Germline CDR1 reads SEHNR; CDR2 reads FQNEAQ (reference sequence). This CDR3 region has 12 residues. Material: PBMCs, mostly from graft donor cells, obtained 360 days after TCRalphabeta/CD19-depleted stem cell transplant. This chain links TRBV7-9 with TRBJ1-4; a weak D match, TRBD1 (5 bases). The source of this sequence is a male patient between 2 and 10 years old who had a stem cell transplant for acute lymphoblastic leukemia, so the T cells may come from the graft donor. CDR3 amino acids: CASSPDPGTGFF. Written as DNA, the CDR3 is TGTGCCAGCAGCCCAGACCCGGGGACGGGGTTTTTT.